The present entry profiles one T cell receptor (beta chain) with its context. The antigen is undetermined. This sample was taken from a study of T cells after posttransplantation cyclophosphamide. Regarding the study as a whole: Tissue-infiltrating T cells from skin or gut overlapped little with blood T cells. Recipient CMV seropositivity and CMV reactivation strongly tracked TRB clonality. Later post-transplant blood repertoires were often dominated by donor CD8+ memory clones.

Data came from immunoSEQ multiplex PCR; TCRdb stores just in-frame clones and leaves some out. Of tens of thousands of clones in the sample, less than 95% were seen once. Cyclophosphamide on days +3 and +4 followed busulfan-fludarabine conditioning and a marrow graft. The receptor was isolated from a male patient aged 55-69 years who received an allogeneic stem cell transplant from a related donor and was CMV-positive. Some T cells may originate from the graft donor. Sequences were derived from PBMCs, sampled 60 to 65 days after allogeneic stem cell transplant with posttransplant cyclophosphamide.

The chain's CDR3 is CASSPQTGEGYTF. CDR3 coding DNA: TGTGCCAGCAGCCCACAAACAGGGGAAGGCTACACCTTC. This chain links TRBV7-6 with TRBJ1-2, with 7 bases identical to TRBD1. Unmatched junction bases numbered 8, after V lost 5 bases and J lost 8 bases. CDR3 length: 13 amino acids. Per the germline V gene, CDR1 is SGHVS and CDR2 is FNYEAQ.